This T cell receptor beta chain is drawn from a study of blood T cell repertoires in COVID-19 (dated by TCRdb to the early 2020s). Looking at the study overall: Collaborator samples came from the United States, Italy and Spain and covered acute and convalescent phases of COVID-19. Samples were obtained from the ongoing ImmuneRACE study (first 160 participants) and from some 1,200 subjects provided by 6 global collaborators. The material from the prospective study consisted of cDNA or gDNA derived from T cells, B-cell-depleted T cells, or PBMCs. The sample metadata nearly always contained a de-identified subject ID, COVID-19 status, age in years and sex. The repertoires were released in a freely available public database intended as a resource for research on the immune response to SARS-CoV-2. Where available, HLA class I and class II types were obtained from metadata supplied by the sample provider rather than from assay-based typing. The dataset comprised deeply sampled blood TCRbeta repertoires from subjects exposed to, actively infected with, or recovered from COVID-19.

As to this clone: Its specific antigen is unknown. Per-nucleotide qualities are absent, and no much larger clonotype sits a single base away.

Spanning cysteine to phenylalanine, the CDR3 consists of 10 amino acids. The DNA shown is the 30-base CDR3, in frame from base 1. At one collaborating source in Seattle, patients were enrolled during active infection and were followed longitudinally through the course of disease. Each collaborating institution followed its own protocols to collect whole blood in K2EDTA tubes. For TCRbeta analysis, collaborators shipped samples as frozen whole blood, isolated PBMCs, or DNA extracted from either of those sample types. Beyond this particular receptor, the publication reports: Clinical and demographic metadata were provided uncurated, with the amount varying by source and participant.

TCRbeta CDR3 regions were amplified from genomic DNA using the immunoSEQ Assay, a bias-controlled multiplex PCR. In the authors' own workflow: Nucleated cell counts per sample were estimated from amplification of reference gene primers within the assay. To quantify the absolute abundance of each unique TCRbeta CDR3 rearrangement, sequence reads were collapsed and filtered. For each sample, productive Simpson clonality was calculated as the square root of Simpson's diversity index across productive rearrangements. TCRdb re-hosts the immuneACCESS table, in-frame sequences only. Its copies lack some clones; in the studies checked, an unresolved V gene accounts for under half of them, and the cause for the rest is not known. The V and J calls and clone size were taken over from that table, and D and trimming were inferred from the DNA. This sample is represented by some 220,000 clones; around 85% of them were singletons. The ten top clones hold 2.4% of the sample.

The chain couples TRBV21-1 to TRBJ1-5. TRBV21-1 is marked as a pseudogene. The sample comprised peripheral blood. The source is a woman between 65 and 79 years old with COVID-19, enrolled during active disease. The sequenced DNA is TGTGCCAGCAGGTCCGGGGCCCAGCATTTT. It translates to CASRSGAQHF.